This TCR beta chain is from a study of T cell responses to AZD1222 COVID-19 vaccine. TCRdb keeps only in-frame clones here, not all; method: immunoSEQ multiplex PCR. The table lists some 180,000 clones, over 85% of them singletons. Study-wide points: Just six AZD1222 recipients were seropositive at baseline. Variant regions that are unmutated are reportedly the target of nearly half of spike-specific TCRs. Vaccine-associated CD4 TCRs ranged over spike, dominating at 160-218 and 743-854. After the peak T cell response, and only then, were repertoires sampled.

The count of this clone is one. Its antigen is not known. Germline lookup yields CDR1 LNHNV and CDR2 YYDKDF (reference sequence). This CDR3 region has 16 residues. Losses at the gene ends were 5 bases for V and 6 bases for J; bases not matched to a gene: 12. This chain joins TRBV15 and TRBJ2-5, with TRBD2 matching 10 bases. The receptor was derived from an adult in good health. This specimen was peripheral blood, taken on day 0 of AZD1222 vaccination. The CDR3 DNA reads TGTGCCACCAGCGCCCAGCGGGGGGGCTTTTCTCAGACCCAGTACTTC. Translated: CATSAQRGGFSQTQYF.